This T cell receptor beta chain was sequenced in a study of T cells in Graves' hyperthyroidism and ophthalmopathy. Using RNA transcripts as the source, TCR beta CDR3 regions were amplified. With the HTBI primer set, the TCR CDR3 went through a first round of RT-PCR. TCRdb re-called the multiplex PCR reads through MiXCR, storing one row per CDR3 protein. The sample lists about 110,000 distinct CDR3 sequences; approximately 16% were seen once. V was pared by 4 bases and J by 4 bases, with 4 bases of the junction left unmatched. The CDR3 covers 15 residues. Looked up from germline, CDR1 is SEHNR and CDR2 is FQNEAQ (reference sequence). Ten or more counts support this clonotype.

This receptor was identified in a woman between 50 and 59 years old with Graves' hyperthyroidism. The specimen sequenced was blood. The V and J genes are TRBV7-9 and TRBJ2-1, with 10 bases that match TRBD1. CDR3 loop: CASSSPDRGYNEQFF. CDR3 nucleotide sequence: TGTGCCAGCAGCTCTCCGGACAGGGGGTACAATGAGCAGTTCTTC.